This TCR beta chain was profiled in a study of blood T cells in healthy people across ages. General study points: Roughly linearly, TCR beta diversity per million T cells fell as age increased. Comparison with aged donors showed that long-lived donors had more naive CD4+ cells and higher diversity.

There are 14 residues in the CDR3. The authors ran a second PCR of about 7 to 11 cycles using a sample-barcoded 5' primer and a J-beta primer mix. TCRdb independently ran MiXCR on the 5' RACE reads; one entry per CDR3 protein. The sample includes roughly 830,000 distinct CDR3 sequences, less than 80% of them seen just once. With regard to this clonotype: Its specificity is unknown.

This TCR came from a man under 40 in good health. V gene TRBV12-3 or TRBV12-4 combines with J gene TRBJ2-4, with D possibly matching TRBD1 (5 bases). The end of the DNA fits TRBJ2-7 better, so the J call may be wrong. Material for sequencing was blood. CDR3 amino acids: CASSFGSIQGEQYF. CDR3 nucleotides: TGTGCCAGCAGTTTTGGGTCAATCCAGGGCGAGCAGTACTTC.